The rows below give T cell receptor beta chains drawn from one sample of a study of human T cells and chemical hapten exposure. MiXCR, run by TCRdb on the RACE reads, gives a single entry per CDR3 protein. The sample comprises around 110,000 distinct CDR3 sequences, about 12% of which are singletons, and over 1.1% rests with the top ten. The material was whole blood, obtained in connection with sensitization to the hapten diphenylcyclopropenone (DPC). Every receptor here comes from a woman aged 45 to 65 with alopecia areata. Some clones in this sample may be carry-over from other donors' samples. Each CDR3 is given without its conserved first and last residue. D genes are given only for firm matches.

CDR3	V	J	D
ASSFENNSGNTIY	TRBV11-2	TRBJ1-3	NA
ASSFRSEQPQH	TRBV7-8	TRBJ1-5	NA
ASSQDAGPFGNIQY	TRBV4-3	TRBJ2-4	NA
ASSYPIDRANTEAF	TRBV6-5	TRBJ1-1	TRBD1
SVVVQGAGEQY	TRBV29-1	TRBJ2-7	TRBD1
ASSPILNKGRNTEAF	TRBV7-9	TRBJ1-1	NA
ASSPGNLF	TRBV5-6	TRBJ2-2	NA
ASSYGRGGTDTQY	TRBV6-5	TRBJ2-3	NA
SADGTNNEQF	TRBV20-1	TRBJ2-1	NA
SVDPINYGYT	TRBV29-1	TRBJ1-2	NA
ASSSQGRQPQH	TRBV5-6	TRBJ1-5	NA
ASSESSQGYT	TRBV10-2	TRBJ1-2	NA